Listed here is a single T cell receptor (beta chain). Its antigen is unknown. Base-call qualities are not available, and no considerably larger clone is one nucleotide away. The library was made by the immunoSEQ multiplex PCR assay. For the multiplex PCR, a mixture combining 60 forward primers for TCR Vbeta segments and 13 reverse primers for TCR Jbeta segments was used. A multiplex PCR assay on genomic DNA amplified the CDR3 region of rearranged TCR beta genes. The Illumina HiSeq System was used to sequence the amplified TCR beta libraries as 87-base-pair reads. The study's own analysis went as follows. Across the 700 or so repertoires, a later analysis counted roughly 77 million unique TCR beta chains, some 11 million of which were shared by at least two donors. To remove PCR and sequencing errors, raw reads were error-corrected and collapsed into unique sequences using a nearest-neighbor algorithm that merged closely related sequences. Alignment of CDR3 sequences to IMGT reference sequences was used to assign V, D and J gene segments. For a sequence to be retained, a match of at least six nucleotides was required to both a V gene segment and a J gene segment. A rearrangement was called productive if the CDR3 had no stop codons and remained in frame with V and J, and every other rearrangement was called non-productive. Following IMGT convention, CDR3 was defined as the stretch from the second conserved V-encoded cysteine up to the conserved J-encoded phenylalanine. The earlier analysis of fewer than 750 of the donors excluded sequences that lacked an unambiguous match to a single V gene segment. An earlier analysis of 587 of the donors classified V segments as functional when productive rearrangements were above 56.7% and as segregating when the standard deviation between donors was above 5%. To diagnose cytomegalovirus status from the catalog of TCR beta chain sequences, a statistical classification framework was built. In a later analysis, V and J genes were assigned by comparing TCR nucleotide sequences against IMGT/GENE-DB human TR gene sequences. Using the TCRdist pipeline, a later analysis assigned CDR3 sequences along with most-parsimonious VDJ recombination scenarios. In a later analysis, each TCR beta chain was defined by its CDR3 amino acid sequence together with its V-gene family, and reads without a unique V-gene family were excluded. To address suspected cross-contamination and a sequencing artifact, a later analysis removed around 590 highly shared, low-generation-probability nucleotide sequences. For each public chain, a later analysis derived a clonal expansion index from normalized ranks of inferred template counts within each repertoire. Generation probabilities in a later analysis came from a VDJ recombination model fitted to out-of-frame rearrangements, and those results were checked against IGoR. In a later analysis, TCR-TCR, TCR-HLA and TCR-CMV co-occurrence was scored with hypergeometric tests, and a repertoire-size bias correction was applied to TCR pairs. To estimate false discovery rates, a later analysis permuted the HLA or CMV assignments 20 times. A later analysis grouped co-occurring TCRs with DBSCAN, adding TCRdist sequence similarity when clustering within HLA-allele-positive subsets. Repertoires with fewer than 30,000 or more than 120,000 public chains, plus five repertoires with anomalous nucleotide sharing, were excluded from co-occurrence clustering. The table was pulled from immuneACCESS by TCRdb, which kept in-frame rearrangements only. Such tables lose some clones; where checked, under half of the loss comes from unresolved V genes, and the rest has no known cause. The DNA was the basis for D and trimming; V, J and clone size are from that table. The sample records fewer than 200,000 clones, about four fifths of which are singletons. About 3% of the sample lies in the top ten.

This entry comes from a study of cytomegalovirus exposure and HLA in healthy donors (dated by TCRdb to 2017 to 2019). About the investigation overall: An earlier analysis of about 530 of the donors reported approximately 280 Gb of sequence data and 117 million unique TCR beta sequences obtained from around 170 million T cells. In a later genetic analysis, genome-wide SNP genotypes for about 55% of the roughly 700 donors were used, and that subset was treated as a discovery cohort. An early release that covered some 640 HLA-typed donors contained approximately 290 gigabases of sequencing data and around 80 million unique TCR sequences. The aim of the study was to test whether cataloging public T cell receptors could identify signatures of past pathogen exposure. To decide whether each TCR beta V gene segment behaved as functional or pseudogenic, an earlier analysis of approximately 600 of the donors relied on high-throughput TCR beta sequencing. Typing coverage varied by locus: about 629-630 donors for A, B, C, DRB1 and DQB1; 522 for DQA1; some 610 for DPA1; 400 to 480 for DPB1. Among the roughly 400 genotyped donors, more than 70% belonged to the genetic ancestry cluster associated with self-reported Caucasian donors. Rather than using new phenotypic data, the later analysis identified candidate immune exposures from TCR beta sequences and from how often those sequences occurred across donors. In addition to the first cohort of 650 to 750 subjects, a separate validation cohort of approximately 110 different subjects was used. To predict cytomegalovirus infection status, the study brought together high-throughput TCR immunosequencing, statistical association of individual TCRs with disease status, and machine learning. Every discovery cohort repertoire had been produced on one sequencing platform. To study patterns of TCR occurrence, a later analysis re-analyzed previously published TCR beta repertoires from 666 donors and added high-resolution HLA genotyping. The T cell repertoires of some 700 subjects were profiled by immunosequencing and related to cytomegalovirus serostatus. Donor age, sex, ethnicity and CMV serostatus were compiled alongside the repertoire data. Class I and class II HLA loci were covered by the typing at four-digit resolution. Because of strong linkage in the cohort, four to six DR-DQ haplotypes were treated as single units for association and clustering. On average, around 230,000 unique TCR beta nucleotide sequences were sequenced per donor among 350 to 400 genotyped donors of the cohort, with roughly a sixth of those sequences being non-productive.

In total, roughly 670 healthy bone marrow donors made up the cohort. At the time of sampling, all cohort members were nominally healthy, though unrecorded immune exposures were likely present. The donor was CMV seropositive and belonged to the group of about 290 seropositive cohort members. A peripheral blood sample was provided by each donor, and peripheral blood mononuclear cells were used for TCR beta sequencing. Genomic DNA was extracted from the blood cell samples with the Qiagen DNeasy Blood Extraction Kit. The cysteine opens and the phenylalanine closes a CDR3 of 16 amino acids. Only the CDR3 DNA stays, 48 bases, in frame from base 1. CDR1 and CDR2, per the germline V gene, are SGHAT and FQNNGV. Broader findings and caveats from the paper: Correlated functional status among segregating V segments might be attributable to linkage disequilibrium, but an unknown experimental factor could not be ruled out. For the cohort, immune exposure information was limited to CMV serostatus. A cluster of highly shared sequence variants was judged likely to represent a technical artifact of the sequencing pipeline. Roughly uniform sequencing depth across donors was assumed in presence/absence analyses, although this assumption may not hold. Across donors, most TCR sequences were observed very rarely, whereas some public TCRs were present in many individuals. This cohort had only TCR beta chains sequenced, and the lack of alpha or paired-chain data limited which features could be detected. A further reported finding was that TCR beta sequences accurately predicted the HLA-A and HLA-B alleles for most subjects in the first cohort. In a later analysis, TCR association rates were found to vary across HLA loci, with the most associated TCRs seen for DRB1 alleles and the fewest for HLA-C alleles. At a false discovery rate of 0.05, a later analysis linked 16,951 TCR beta sequences to specific HLA alleles. Because counts were too low, approximately 15 rarely observed V segments, including chromosome 9 orphons, were excluded from the earlier analysis of around 590 of the donors. In an earlier analysis of around 500 of the donors, most TCR beta V segments appeared in productive rearrangements about 87% or about 30% of the time, broadly matching IMGT annotations. Compared with equally common non-associated chains, HLA-associated TCR beta chains in a later analysis were more clonally expanded and had lower generation probabilities. Several of the top co-occurrence clusters appeared to be linked to parvovirus B19, influenza, CMV and Epstein-Barr virus, according to a later analysis. The study gave a list of roughly 150 TCR beta chains associated with cytomegalovirus. Compared with the 666-donor mean, donors in an Asian-associated ancestry cluster had fewer N-insertions in productive TCRs, according to a later genetic analysis. An association between a missense DCLRE1C variant and V-gene and J-gene trimming of TCR beta chains was found in a later genetic analysis and replicated in an independent cohort. Cytomegalovirus status was reported to be diagnosed by the classifier with high specificity and sensitivity in both the original and validation cohorts. Because HLA typing was unavailable for some donors at each locus, only the typed subset was used in association tests. In vitro tests confirmed that three of the cytomegalovirus-associated TCR beta chains recognize cytomegalovirus antigens. According to the authors, the approach could potentially be generalized to other disease states and immunological phenotypes. In a later analysis, most CMV-associated TCR beta chains were found to appear HLA-restricted, with HLA associations seemingly driven largely by CMV exposure. Strong co-occurrence of HLA alleles, especially DR and DQ, made assigning TCR associations to individual alleles difficult. The 87-base-pair reads could not distinguish some IMGT-functional V segments, including TRBV6-2 and TRBV6-3, so those segments were excluded.

The rearrangement joined TRBV11-2 to TRBJ2-5, with 10 junctional bases fitting TRBD2. The J call may be in error: the DNA end matches TRBJ2-7 better. The receptor's source is a man in his forties in good health and CMV-seropositive. The sequencing input was PBMCs. The DNA sequence reads TGTGCCAGCAGCTCAGTAGCGAGCGGGGGGGCTTACGAGCAGTACTTC. Its coded protein is CASSSVASGGAYEQYF.